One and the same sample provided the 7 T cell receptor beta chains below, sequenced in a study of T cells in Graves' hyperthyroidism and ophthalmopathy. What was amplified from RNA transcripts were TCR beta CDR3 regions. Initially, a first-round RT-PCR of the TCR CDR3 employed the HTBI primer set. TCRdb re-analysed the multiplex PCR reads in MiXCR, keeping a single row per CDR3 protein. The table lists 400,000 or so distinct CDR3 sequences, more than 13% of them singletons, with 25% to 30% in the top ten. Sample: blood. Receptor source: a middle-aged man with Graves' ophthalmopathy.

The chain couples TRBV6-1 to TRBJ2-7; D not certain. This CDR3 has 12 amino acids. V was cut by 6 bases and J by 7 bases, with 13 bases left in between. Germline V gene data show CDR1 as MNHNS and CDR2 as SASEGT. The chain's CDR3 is CASSPIDAEQYF. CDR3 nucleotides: TGTGCCAGCAGCCCTATTGACGCAGAGCAGTACTTC.

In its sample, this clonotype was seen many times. The chain's CDR3 is CASSIPGKSSYEQYF. As DNA, the CDR3 is TGTGCCAGTAGTATACCCGGGAAGAGCTCCTACGAGCAGTACTTC. The V call is TRBV19, the J call TRBJ2-7; possible D gene TRBD2, 5 bases. The CDR3 covers 15 residues. Germline V gene lookup returns CDR1 LNHDA and CDR2 SQIVND (reference sequence). V lost 2 bases, J lost 0 bases, and 11 bases lay in between.

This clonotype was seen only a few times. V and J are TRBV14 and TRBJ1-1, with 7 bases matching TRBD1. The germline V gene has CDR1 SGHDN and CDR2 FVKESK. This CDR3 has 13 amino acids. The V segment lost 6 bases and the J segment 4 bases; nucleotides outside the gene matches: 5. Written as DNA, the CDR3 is TGTGCCAGCAGAGAAACAGGGGCCACTGAAGCTTTCTTT. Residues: CASRETGATEAFF.

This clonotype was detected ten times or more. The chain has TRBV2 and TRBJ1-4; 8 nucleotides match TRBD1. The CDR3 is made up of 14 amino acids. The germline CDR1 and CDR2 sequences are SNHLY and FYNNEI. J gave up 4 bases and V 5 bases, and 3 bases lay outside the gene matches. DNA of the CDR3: TGTGCCAGCAGTATACAGGGGGGTAATGAAAAACTGTTTTTT. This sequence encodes CASSIQGGNEKLFF.

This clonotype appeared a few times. CDR3 sequence: CASSSFLYEQYF. The CDR3 bases are TGTGCCAGCAGCTCCTTTCTATACGAGCAGTACTTC. The V gene is TRBV7-2, the J gene TRBJ2-7; D is unclear. Germline-derived CDR1 and CDR2 are SGHTA and FQGNSA. The CDR3 loop spans 12 amino acids. The V end was cut by 4 bases, the J end by 4 bases, with 8 bases between.

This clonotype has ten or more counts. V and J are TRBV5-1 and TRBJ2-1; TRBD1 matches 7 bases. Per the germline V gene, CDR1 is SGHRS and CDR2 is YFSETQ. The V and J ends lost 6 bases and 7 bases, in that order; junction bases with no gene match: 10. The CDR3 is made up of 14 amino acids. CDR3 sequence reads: CASTDRAHLNEQFF. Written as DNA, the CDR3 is TGCGCCAGCACCGACAGGGCACACCTTAATGAGCAGTTCTTC.

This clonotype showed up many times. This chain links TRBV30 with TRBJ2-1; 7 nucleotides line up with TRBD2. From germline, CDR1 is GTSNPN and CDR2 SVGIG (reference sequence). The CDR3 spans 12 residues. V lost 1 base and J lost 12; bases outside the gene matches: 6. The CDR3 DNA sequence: TGTGCCTGGAGTGACGGGACTACTTTGCAGTTCTTC. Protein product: CAWSDGTTLQFF. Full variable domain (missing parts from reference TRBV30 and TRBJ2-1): SQTIHQWPATLVQPVGSPLSLECTVEGTSNPNLYWYRQAAGRGLQLLFYSVGIGQISSEVPQNLSASRPQDRQFILSSKKLLLSDSGFYLCAWSDGTTLQFFGPGTRLTVL.